This T cell receptor beta chain is drawn from a study of T cell repertoires in cytomegalovirus infection. About the study: CMV infection together with matching HLA type was indicated by public TCR beta signatures. Whole-study results and caveats: Across the ex vivo response, the dominant clonotypes were HLA-C-restricted CMV-specific TCR beta clonotypes. Summed public TCR beta family frequency identified CMV carriers bearing the relevant HLA.

The germline V gene has CDR1 SGHTA and CDR2 FQGTGA. This CDR3 is built from 15 residues. Trimming took 8 bases from V and 4 from J; bases not matched to a gene: 10. In the case of this clonotype: The target antigen is unknown.

TCRdb re-derived calls from the reads in MiXCR, one entry per CDR3 protein. The table includes approximately 500,000 distinct CDR3 sequences, about 15% detected once. The chain is built from TRBV7-3 and TRBJ2-1; 8 nucleotides align to TRBD2. This clonotype was sampled from a human donor in good health (CMV status not recorded). Some clones in this sample may be carry-over from other donors' samples. Material for sequencing was CD8+ T cells from PBMCs. CDR3 region: CASGLGLAVYNEQFF. The CDR3 DNA sequence: TGTGCCAGCGGACTTGGACTAGCAGTTTACAATGAGCAGTTCTTC.